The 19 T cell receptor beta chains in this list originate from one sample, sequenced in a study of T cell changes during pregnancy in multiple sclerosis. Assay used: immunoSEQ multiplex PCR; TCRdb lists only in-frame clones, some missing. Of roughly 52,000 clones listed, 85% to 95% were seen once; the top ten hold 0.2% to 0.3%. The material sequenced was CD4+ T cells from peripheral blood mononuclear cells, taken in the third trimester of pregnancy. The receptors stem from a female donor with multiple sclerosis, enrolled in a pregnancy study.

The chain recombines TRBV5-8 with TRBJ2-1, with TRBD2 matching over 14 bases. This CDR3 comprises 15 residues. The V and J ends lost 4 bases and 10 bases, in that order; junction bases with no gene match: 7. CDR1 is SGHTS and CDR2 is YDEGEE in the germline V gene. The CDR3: CASSRLAGGLDEQFF. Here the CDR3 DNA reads TGTGCCAGCAGCCGACTAGCGGGAGGGCTCGACGAGCAGTTCTTC.

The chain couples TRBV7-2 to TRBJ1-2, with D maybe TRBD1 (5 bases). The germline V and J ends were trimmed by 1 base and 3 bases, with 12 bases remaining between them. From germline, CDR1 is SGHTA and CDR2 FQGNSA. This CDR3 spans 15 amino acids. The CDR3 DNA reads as TGTGCCAGCAGCTTAGGGGCCCCGGGGGACTATGGCTACACCTTC. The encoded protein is CASSLGAPGDYGYTF.

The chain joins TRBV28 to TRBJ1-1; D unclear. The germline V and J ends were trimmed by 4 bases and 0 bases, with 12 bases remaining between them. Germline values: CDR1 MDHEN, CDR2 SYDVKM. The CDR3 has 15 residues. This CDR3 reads CASSSLAGLNTEAFF. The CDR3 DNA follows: TGTGCCAGCAGTTCCTTGGCAGGCCTGAACACTGAAGCTTTCTTT.

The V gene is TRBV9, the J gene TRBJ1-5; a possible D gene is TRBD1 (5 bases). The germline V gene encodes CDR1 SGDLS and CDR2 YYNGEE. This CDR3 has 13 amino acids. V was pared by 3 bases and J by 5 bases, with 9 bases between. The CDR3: CASSAGGDQPQHF. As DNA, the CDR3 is TGTGCCAGCAGCGCTGGGGGGGATCAGCCCCAGCATTTT.

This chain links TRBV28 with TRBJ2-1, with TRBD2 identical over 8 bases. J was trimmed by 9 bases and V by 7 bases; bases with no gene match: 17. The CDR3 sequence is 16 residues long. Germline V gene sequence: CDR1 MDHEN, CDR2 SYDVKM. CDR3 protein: CASTDHGAGAGSEQFF. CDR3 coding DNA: TGTGCCAGCACCGACCATGGAGCGGGAGCGGGGAGTGAGCAGTTCTTC. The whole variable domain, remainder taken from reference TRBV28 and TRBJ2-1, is DVKVTQSSRYLVKRTGEKVFLECVQDMDHENMFWYRQDPGLGLRLIYFSYDVKMKEKGDIPEGYSVSREKKERFSLILESASTNQTSMYLCASTDHGAGAGSEQFFGPGTRLTVL.

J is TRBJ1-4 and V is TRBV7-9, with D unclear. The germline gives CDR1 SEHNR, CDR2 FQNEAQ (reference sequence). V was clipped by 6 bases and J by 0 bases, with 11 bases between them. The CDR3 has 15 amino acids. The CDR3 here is CASRPAGPTNEKLFF. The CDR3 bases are TGTGCCAGCAGGCCAGCAGGTCCAACTAATGAAAAACTGTTTTTT.

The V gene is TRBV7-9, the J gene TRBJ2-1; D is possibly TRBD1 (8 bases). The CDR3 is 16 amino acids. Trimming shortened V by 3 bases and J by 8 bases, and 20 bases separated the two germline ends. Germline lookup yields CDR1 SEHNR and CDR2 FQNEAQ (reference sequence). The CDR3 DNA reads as TGTGCCAGCAGCTTGGGGGGGGCAGGGGGCAAAGATGAGCAGTTCTTC. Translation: CASSLGGAGGKDEQFF.

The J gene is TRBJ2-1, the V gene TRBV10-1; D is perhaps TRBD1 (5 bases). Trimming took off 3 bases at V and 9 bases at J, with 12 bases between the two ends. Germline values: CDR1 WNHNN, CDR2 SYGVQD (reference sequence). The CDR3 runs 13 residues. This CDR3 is CASSEGQGLEQFF. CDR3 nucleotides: TGCGCCAGCAGTGAAGGCCAGGGTCTTGAGCAGTTCTTC.

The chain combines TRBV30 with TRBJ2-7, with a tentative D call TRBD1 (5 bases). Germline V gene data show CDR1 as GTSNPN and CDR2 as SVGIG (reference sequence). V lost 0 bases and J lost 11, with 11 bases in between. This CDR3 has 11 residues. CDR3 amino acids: CAWSVQKGEYF. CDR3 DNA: TGTGCCTGGAGTGTACAGAAAGGGGAGTACTTC.

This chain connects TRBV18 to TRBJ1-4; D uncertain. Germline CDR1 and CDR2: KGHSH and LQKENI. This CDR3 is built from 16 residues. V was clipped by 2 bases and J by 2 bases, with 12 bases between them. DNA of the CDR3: TGTGCCAGCTCACCAACGGGAGATTCCACTAATGAAAAACTGTTTTTT. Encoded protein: CASSPTGDSTNEKLFF.

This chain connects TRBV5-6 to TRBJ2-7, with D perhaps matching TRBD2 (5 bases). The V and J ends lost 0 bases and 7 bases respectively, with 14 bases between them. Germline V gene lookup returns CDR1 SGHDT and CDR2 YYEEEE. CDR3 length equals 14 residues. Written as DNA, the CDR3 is TGTGCCAGCAGCTTGGGGACTGGGCTTCTGGAGCAGTACTTC. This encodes CASSLGTGLLEQYF.

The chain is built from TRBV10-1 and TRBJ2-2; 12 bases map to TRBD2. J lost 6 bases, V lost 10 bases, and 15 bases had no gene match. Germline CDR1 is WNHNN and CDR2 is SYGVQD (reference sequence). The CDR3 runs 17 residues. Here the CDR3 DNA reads TGCGCCACCAGCACTAGCGGGGGGCTCCTTCCCCCCGGGGAGCTGTTTTTT. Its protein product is CATSTSGGLLPPGELFF.

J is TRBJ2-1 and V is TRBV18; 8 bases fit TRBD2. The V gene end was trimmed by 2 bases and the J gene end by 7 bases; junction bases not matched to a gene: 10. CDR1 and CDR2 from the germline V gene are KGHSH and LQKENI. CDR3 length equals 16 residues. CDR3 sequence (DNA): TGTGCCAGCTCACCAGCCGCGGGGGGTTTCGGGAATGAGCAGTTCTTC. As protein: CASSPAAGGFGNEQFF.

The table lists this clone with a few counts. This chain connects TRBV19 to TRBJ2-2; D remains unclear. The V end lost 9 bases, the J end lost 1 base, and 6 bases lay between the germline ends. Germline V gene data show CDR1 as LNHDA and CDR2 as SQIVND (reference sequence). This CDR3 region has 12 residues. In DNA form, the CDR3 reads TGTGCCAGCAACGGGAACACCGGGGAGCTGTTTTTT. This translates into CASNGNTGELFF.

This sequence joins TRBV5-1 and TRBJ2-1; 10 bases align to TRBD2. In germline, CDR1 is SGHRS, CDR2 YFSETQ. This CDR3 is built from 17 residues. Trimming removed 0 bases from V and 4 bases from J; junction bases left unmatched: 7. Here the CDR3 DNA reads TGCGCCAGCAGCTTGGTGGAGGTGACTAGCGGGTACAATGAGCAGTTCTTC. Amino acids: CASSLVEVTSGYNEQFF.

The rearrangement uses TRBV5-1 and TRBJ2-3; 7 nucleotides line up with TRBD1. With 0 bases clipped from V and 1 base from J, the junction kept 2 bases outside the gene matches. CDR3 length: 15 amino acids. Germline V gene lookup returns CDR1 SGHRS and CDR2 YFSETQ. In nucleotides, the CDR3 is TGCGCCAGCAGCTTGGCCGGGACAGGCACAGATACGCAGTATTTT. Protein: CASSLAGTGTDTQYF.

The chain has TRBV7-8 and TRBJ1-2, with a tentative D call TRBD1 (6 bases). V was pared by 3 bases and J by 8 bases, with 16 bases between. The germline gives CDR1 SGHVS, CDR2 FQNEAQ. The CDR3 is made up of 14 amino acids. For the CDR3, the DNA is TGTGCCAGCAGCTTGGATGGACAGCTGATCGGCTACACCTTC. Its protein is CASSLDGQLIGYTF.

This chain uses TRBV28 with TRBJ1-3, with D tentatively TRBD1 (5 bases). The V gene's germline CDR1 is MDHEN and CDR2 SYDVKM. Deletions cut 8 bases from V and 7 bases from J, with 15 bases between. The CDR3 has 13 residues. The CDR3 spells CASRRGTGNTIYF. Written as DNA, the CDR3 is TGTGCCAGCCGAAGGGGAACGGGTAACACCATATATTTT.

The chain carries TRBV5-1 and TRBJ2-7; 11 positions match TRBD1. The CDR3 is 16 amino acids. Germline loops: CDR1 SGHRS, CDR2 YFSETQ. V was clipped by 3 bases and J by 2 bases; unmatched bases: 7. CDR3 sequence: CASSSGDRGFAYEQYF. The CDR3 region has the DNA TGCGCCAGCAGCTCGGGGGACAGGGGGTTTGCCTACGAGCAGTACTTC.